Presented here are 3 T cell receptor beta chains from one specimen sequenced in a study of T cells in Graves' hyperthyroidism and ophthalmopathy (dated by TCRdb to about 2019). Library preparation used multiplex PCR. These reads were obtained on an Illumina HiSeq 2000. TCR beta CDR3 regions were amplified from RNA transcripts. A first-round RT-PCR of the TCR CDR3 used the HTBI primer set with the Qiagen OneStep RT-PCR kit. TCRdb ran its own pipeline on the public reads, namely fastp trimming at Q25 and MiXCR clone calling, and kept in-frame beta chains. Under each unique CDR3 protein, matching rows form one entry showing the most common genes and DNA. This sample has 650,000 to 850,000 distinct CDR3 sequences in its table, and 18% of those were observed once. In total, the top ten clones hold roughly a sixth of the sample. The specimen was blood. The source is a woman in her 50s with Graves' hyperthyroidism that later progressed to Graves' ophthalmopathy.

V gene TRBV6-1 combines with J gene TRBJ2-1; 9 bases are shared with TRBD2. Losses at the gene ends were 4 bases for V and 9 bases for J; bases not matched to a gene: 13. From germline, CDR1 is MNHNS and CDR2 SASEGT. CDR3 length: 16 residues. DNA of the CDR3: TGTGCCAGCAGTGTCTGGCGGGGGGGCCGGGACGCTGAGCAGTTCTTC. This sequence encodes CASSVWRGGRDAEQFF.

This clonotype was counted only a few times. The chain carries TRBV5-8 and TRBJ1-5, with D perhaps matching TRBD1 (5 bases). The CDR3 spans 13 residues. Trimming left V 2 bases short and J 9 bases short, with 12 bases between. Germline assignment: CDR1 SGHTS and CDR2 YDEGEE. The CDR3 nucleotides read TGTGCCAGCAGCTTCGCGGGGGGAGGGCCCCAGCATTTT. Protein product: CASSFAGGGPQHF.

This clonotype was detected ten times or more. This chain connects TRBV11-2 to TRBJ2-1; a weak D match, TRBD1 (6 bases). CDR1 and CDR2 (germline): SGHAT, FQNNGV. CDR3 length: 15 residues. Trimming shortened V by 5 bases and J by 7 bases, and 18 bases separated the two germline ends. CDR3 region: CASSPPVLRGNEQFF. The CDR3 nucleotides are TGTGCCAGCAGCCCCCCCGTGTTGAGGGGGAATGAGCAGTTCTTC.